This T cell receptor beta chain was observed in a study of cytomegalovirus exposure and HLA in healthy donors. Overall study context: Of around 400 genotyped donors, around 80% grouped in the Caucasian-associated ancestry cluster. Findings and limits, study-wide: A link between a missense DCLRE1C variant and TCR beta V- and J-gene trimming emerged from a later analysis.

The V and J ends lost 6 bases and 5 bases, in that order; junction bases with no gene match: 8. CDR1 and CDR2 from the germline V gene are MNHNS and SASEGT. CDR3 length: 14 amino acids. The primer mix had 60 Vbeta and 13 Jbeta primers. Sequenced by immunoSEQ multiplex PCR; TCRdb stores in-frame clones only, minus some. The data contain fewer than 200,000 clones, about four fifths of them singletons. Of note for this clone: Its antigen is unidentified.

The donors (healthy individuals) were bone marrow donors. Sequences were obtained from PBMCs. This TCR derives from a male donor in good health and CMV-seronegative. The V gene is TRBV6-1, the J gene TRBJ1-2; 8 bases are shared with TRBD1. CDR3 loop: CASRPTGEGYGYTF. For the CDR3, the DNA is TGTGCCAGCAGGCCGACAGGGGAAGGTTATGGCTACACCTTC.